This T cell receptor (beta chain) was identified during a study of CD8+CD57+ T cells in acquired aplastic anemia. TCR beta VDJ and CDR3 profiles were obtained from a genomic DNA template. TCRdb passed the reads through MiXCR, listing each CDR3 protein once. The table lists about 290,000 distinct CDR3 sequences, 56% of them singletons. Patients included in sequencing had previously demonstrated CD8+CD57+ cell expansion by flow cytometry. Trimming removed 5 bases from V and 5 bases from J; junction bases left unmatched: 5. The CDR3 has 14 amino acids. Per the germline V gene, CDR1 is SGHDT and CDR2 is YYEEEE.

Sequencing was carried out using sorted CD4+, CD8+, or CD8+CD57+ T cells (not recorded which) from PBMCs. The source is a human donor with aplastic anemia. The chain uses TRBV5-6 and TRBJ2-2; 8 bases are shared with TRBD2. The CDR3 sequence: CASRRTGGTGELFF. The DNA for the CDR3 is TGTGCCAGCAGACGGACGGGGGGGACCGGGGAGCTGTTTTTT.